This TCR beta chain was observed in a study of cytomegalovirus exposure and HLA in healthy donors. Overall study context: In terms of ancestry, the Caucasian-associated cluster contained roughly 80% of the approximately 380 genotyped donors.

Notes on the study in general: Among CMV-associated TCR beta chains, most appeared HLA-restricted in a later analysis. Associated with cytomegalovirus, according to the listing, were around 160 TCR beta chains.

The CDR3 totals 14 residues. Germline CDR1 is SGHNT and CDR2 is YYREEE (reference sequence). With V trimmed by 6 bases and J by 6 bases, 7 bases remained unmatched. On this clone itself: Antigen specificity is unknown.

13 Jbeta primers and 60 Vbeta primers were used for the PCR. Clones were read by immunoSEQ multiplex PCR, and TCRdb kept only the in-frame ones, dropping some. The sample consists of 90,000 to 140,000 clones, roughly 80% of them appearing once. The receptor was derived from a woman in her thirties or forties in good health and CMV-seropositive. V is TRBV5-4 and J is TRBJ2-1, with TRBD2 matching over 9 bases. The sample comprised PBMCs. CDR3 sequence: CASTTGTSPNEQFF. The CDR3 DNA follows: TGTGCCAGCACCACCGGGACTAGCCCCAATGAGCAGTTCTTC. Drawing the rest from reference TRBV5-4 and TRBJ2-1, the complete variable domain is ETGVTQSPTHLIKTRGQQVTLRCSSQSGHNTVSWYQQALGQGPQFIFQYYREEENGRGNFPPRFSGLQFPNYSSELNVNALELDDSALYLCASTTGTSPNEQFFGPGTRLTVL.